Given below is one TCR beta chain in context. The antigen remains undetermined. TCRdb analysed the 5' RACE reads with MiXCR anew, one entry per CDR3 protein. The sample has about 72,000 distinct CDR3 sequences, roughly a tenth seen once. The data stem from a study of early T cells in non-severe SARS-CoV-2 infection. Study results and caveats: VDJdb-based annotation leaned toward anti-spike CD8 responses and missed private and CD4 specificities.

The CDR3 consists of 15 residues. Germline assignment: CDR1 SGHVS and CDR2 FQNEAQ. The V and J ends lost 4 bases and 6 bases, in that order; junction bases with no gene match: 8. The receptor was isolated from an adult who was a healthcare worker with PCR-confirmed SARS-CoV-2 infection or an uninfected control (not recorded which). The chain has TRBV7-8 and TRBJ1-5, with 8 bases aligning to TRBD1. Here the sequenced sample was whole blood, taken at baseline. The CDR3 reads CASSSGQGMAQPQHF. The CDR3 DNA sequence: TGTGCCAGCAGCTCCGGACAGGGTATGGCTCAGCCCCAGCATTTT. The whole variable domain, remainder taken from reference TRBV7-8 and TRBJ1-5, is GAGVSQSPRYKVAKRGQDVALRCDPISGHVSLFWYQQALGQGPEFLTYFQNEAQLDKSGLPSDRFFAERPEGSVSTLKIQRTQQEDSAVYLCASSSGQGMAQPQHFGDGTRLSIL.